These T cell receptor beta chains were read from a single sample in a study of early T cells in non-severe SARS-CoV-2 infection. Each CDR3 protein gets one entry after TCRdb re-called the 5' RACE reads with MiXCR. The repertoire has some 62,000 distinct CDR3 sequences, roughly a tenth of them found once; the top ten carry 1.2%. Material for sequencing was whole blood. All receptors derive from an adult who was a healthcare worker with PCR-confirmed SARS-CoV-2 infection or an uninfected control (not recorded which). The conserved cysteine and the conserved F or W are not part of the CDR3 here. Fields, in order: CDR3 protein, clone size, CDR3 length, V gene. Expanded clones get a size class; other rows say once, few or many, or leave the size out.

cdr3_aa: ASSLEQVNTEAF; clone_size: few; cdr3_length: 12; v_call: TRBV7-2
cdr3_aa: ASSQGARGTSGANVLT; clone_size: many; cdr3_length: 16; v_call: TRBV3-1
cdr3_aa: ASSLDGDQPQH; clone_size: few; cdr3_length: 11; v_call: TRBV5-1
cdr3_aa: ASSQDWNQPQH; clone_size: many; cdr3_length: 11; v_call: TRBV14
cdr3_aa: ASRPDTSSYNEQF; clone_size: .; cdr3_length: 13; v_call: TRBV11-2
cdr3_aa: ASSIGQPNNSPLH; clone_size: .; cdr3_length: 13; v_call: TRBV19
cdr3_aa: ASSPPRAGPGTEAF; clone_size: few; cdr3_length: 14; v_call: TRBV11-2
cdr3_aa: ASSQEVARVETQY; clone_size: few; cdr3_length: 13; v_call: TRBV3-1
cdr3_aa: ASSLRASTGNTIY; clone_size: .; cdr3_length: 13; v_call: TRBV7-8
cdr3_aa: SARDSGGFPGELF; clone_size: few; cdr3_length: 13; v_call: TRBV20-1
cdr3_aa: ASSEGTGGNTIY; clone_size: .; cdr3_length: 12; v_call: TRBV7-2
cdr3_aa: ASSQVRGNTEAF; clone_size: few; cdr3_length: 12; v_call: TRBV4-1
cdr3_aa: SAVQPRRETQY; clone_size: many; cdr3_length: 11; v_call: TRBV20-1
cdr3_aa: ASRPYREPRNTEAF; clone_size: few; cdr3_length: 14; v_call: TRBV5-5
cdr3_aa: ASSRRTTGRSLETQH; clone_size: many; cdr3_length: 15; v_call: TRBV7-6
cdr3_aa: SASELAGITDTQY; clone_size: few; cdr3_length: 13; v_call: TRBV20-1
cdr3_aa: ASSFLANTIY; clone_size: .; cdr3_length: 10; v_call: TRBV12-3/TRBV12-4
cdr3_aa: ASSLEGRETQY; clone_size: few; cdr3_length: 11; v_call: TRBV27
cdr3_aa: ASSEFQGTDTQY; clone_size: .; cdr3_length: 12; v_call: TRBV6-1
cdr3_aa: ASSELYYQSVF; clone_size: few; cdr3_length: 11; v_call: TRBV25-1
cdr3_aa: ASSAYDYGYT; clone_size: .; cdr3_length: 10; v_call: TRBV9
cdr3_aa: SASAGLAGTGETQY; clone_size: .; cdr3_length: 14; v_call: TRBV20-1
cdr3_aa: ATSSQGASQF; clone_size: few; cdr3_length: 10; v_call: TRBV24-1
cdr3_aa: ASSLGQGQETQY; clone_size: many; cdr3_length: 12; v_call: TRBV2
cdr3_aa: ASSQAGQLNTEAF; clone_size: few; cdr3_length: 13; v_call: TRBV4-1
cdr3_aa: ASSLRGSSYNEQF; clone_size: many; cdr3_length: 13; v_call: TRBV3-1
cdr3_aa: SARESATYGYT; clone_size: many; cdr3_length: 11; v_call: TRBV20-1
cdr3_aa: ASKNTGGKAF; clone_size: many; cdr3_length: 10; v_call: TRBV12-3/TRBV12-4
cdr3_aa: AIRAGPLRADTQY; clone_size: .; cdr3_length: 13; v_call: TRBV10-3